The 23 T cell receptor beta chains below all came from one sample that was sequenced in a study of blood T cell repertoires in COVID-19. Profiling relied on immunoSEQ multiplex PCR, and the TCRdb table lists in-frame clones only, not all of them. This sample has some 150,000 clones; around four fifths occur once, and the top ten carry 2.5% to 3%. The source material was peripheral blood. These receptors originate from a woman aged 40 to 50 with active or convalescent COVID-19.

The J gene is TRBJ1-4, the V gene TRBV6-5, with a weak D call TRBD1 (6 bases). Germline V gene sequence: CDR1 MNHEY, CDR2 SVGAGI. V was pared by 0 bases and J by 7 bases, with 12 bases between. CDR3 length: 15 amino acids. DNA of the CDR3: TGTGCCAGCAGTTACTCAGGGGTAGGGGGTGAAAAACTGTTTTTT. Translating it yields CASSYSGVGGEKLFF.

The gene calls are TRBV25-1 and TRBJ2-5; 7 positions match TRBD2. Losses at the gene ends were 10 bases for V and 5 bases for J; bases not matched to a gene: 19. The CDR3 covers 16 residues. The V gene's germline CDR1 is MGHDK and CDR2 SYGVNS. The CDR3 coding sequence is TGTGCCATTTCCGTGGGCGGGAGAGGGTTGGCGGAGACCCAGTACTTC. It is translated as CAISVGGRGLAETQYF.

This chain's CDR3 is CSVEDPFDRTYGYTF. CDR3 coding DNA: TGCAGCGTTGAAGATCCGTTCGACAGGACCTATGGCTACACCTTC. V usage is TRBV29-1 and J usage is TRBJ1-2; maybe TRBD1 (6 bases). Trimming took off 0 bases at V and 4 bases at J, with 15 bases between the two ends. Per germline, CDR1 SQVTM and CDR2 ANQGSEA. The CDR3 is made up of 15 amino acids.

J is TRBJ2-1 and V is TRBV28; TRBD1 is a possible D gene (5 bases). The CDR3 sequence is 14 residues long. Trimming removed 6 bases from V and 3 bases from J, with 12 bases in between. The V gene's germline CDR1 is MDHEN and CDR2 SYDVKM. The CDR3 bases are TGTGCCAGCAGAAGGGGTGGGGTCTACAATGAGCAGTTCTTC. Translation: CASRRGGVYNEQFF.

The V gene is TRBV7-9, the J gene TRBJ2-7, with 9 bases that match TRBD2. The length of the CDR3 is 14 residues. The germline gives CDR1 SEHNR, CDR2 FQNEAQ (reference sequence). The J segment lost 5 bases and the V segment lost 6 bases, leaving 8 bases of the junction unmatched. The CDR3 reads CASSFLAGSHEQYF. CDR3 nucleotides: TGTGCCAGCAGTTTTCTAGCGGGAAGTCACGAGCAGTACTTC.

The chain carries TRBV27 and TRBJ1-1, with 8 bases fitting TRBD1. Trimming removed 7 bases from V and 4 bases from J; junction bases left unmatched: 14. Germline V gene data show CDR1 as MNHEY and CDR2 as SMNVEV (reference sequence). CDR3 length: 16 amino acids. The CDR3 protein is CASTLMRAGGPTEAFF. As DNA, the CDR3 is TGTGCCAGCACCCTGATGAGGGCAGGGGGCCCCACTGAAGCTTTCTTT.

The V call is TRBV27, the J call TRBJ1-2, with 7 positions matching TRBD1. The germline V gene has CDR1 MNHEY and CDR2 SMNVEV (reference sequence). CDR3 length equals 15 residues. V gave up 4 bases and J gave up 8 bases; unmatched junction bases: 13. For the CDR3, the DNA is TGTGCCAGCAGTTCGGGACAGAACTTTTTGAAGGGCTACACCTTC. This gives the protein CASSSGQNFLKGYTF.

This clone was found many times. The chain couples TRBV19 to TRBJ1-5; tentatively, D is TRBD1 (5 bases). CDR1 is LNHDA, CDR2 SQIVND, per germline (reference sequence). With 6 bases removed from V and 2 bases from J, the gap between germline ends came to 5 bases. The CDR3 consists of 12 residues. CDR3 bases: TGTGCCAGTAGGACAGGCAATCAGCCCCAGCATTTT. Translating gives CASRTGNQPQHF.

The chain has TRBV4-1 and TRBJ1-1; 8 positions match TRBD1. The CDR3 consists of 16 residues. Germline CDR1 MGHRA, CDR2 YSYEKL. The V segment lost 4 bases and the J segment 4 bases; nucleotides outside the gene matches: 11. CDR3 coding DNA: TGCGCCAGCAGCCGGCATACTCAGGGGGCGTTCACTGAAGCTTTCTTT. This gives the protein CASSRHTQGAFTEAFF.

This chain joins TRBV19 and TRBJ2-2, with D possibly TRBD2 on 5 matching bases. V dropped 1 base and J dropped 0 bases, with 6 bases sitting between them. The CDR3 runs 15 residues. The germline gives CDR1 LNHDA, CDR2 SQIVND (reference sequence). The CDR3 nucleotides read TGTGCCAGTAGTATAGTAGCGTCGAACACCGGGGAGCTGTTTTTT. Translation gives CASSIVASNTGELFF.

V is TRBV5-1 and J is TRBJ2-3; 9 bases are shared with TRBD2. The germline V gene has CDR1 SGHRS and CDR2 YFSETQ. This CDR3 has 19 residues. V lost 2 bases, J lost 0 bases, and 13 bases stayed unmatched. The CDR3, as DNA: TGCGCCAGCAGCTTCCCGAAGCTAGCGGGGCCCACTAGCACAGATACGCAGTATTTT. It specifies CASSFPKLAGPTSTDTQYF.

CDR3 protein: CASSFAGRDQPQHF. Here the CDR3 DNA reads TGTGCCAGCAGCTTCGCGGGGCGTGATCAGCCCCAGCATTTT. The chain carries TRBV5-5 and TRBJ1-5, with D possibly being TRBD1 (5 bases). Germline CDR1 is SGHKS and CDR2 is YYEKEE (reference sequence). V was trimmed by 2 bases and J by 5 bases, leaving 11 bases between them. The CDR3 sequence is 14 residues long.

This chain uses TRBV30 with TRBJ2-3; the D gene is possibly TRBD1 (5 bases). Germline CDR1 GTSNPN, CDR2 SVGIG (reference sequence). This CDR3 is 13 amino acids long. Deletions cut 0 bases from V and 3 bases from J, with 7 bases between. The CDR3 sequence is CAWSVDITDTQYF. CDR3 DNA sequence: TGTGCCTGGAGTGTGGACATTACAGATACGCAGTATTTT.

The CDR3 is CASSLEYYGYTF. CDR3 sequence (DNA): TGTGCCAGCAGCTTGGAGTACTATGGCTACACCTTC. The gene calls are TRBV7-2 and TRBJ1-2; D not certain. Germline CDR1 SGHTA, CDR2 FQGNSA. V was pared by 3 bases and J by 3 bases, with 5 bases between. The CDR3 totals 12 residues.

This chain joins TRBV9 and TRBJ2-3; a weak D match, TRBD1 (6 bases). CDR1 SGDLS and CDR2 YYNGEE come from the germline V gene. With 3 bases removed from V and 0 bases from J, the gap between germline ends came to 14 bases. The CDR3 length is 16 residues. CDR3: CASSAVGTPSTDTQYF. In nucleotides, the CDR3 is TGTGCCAGCAGCGCTGTCGGGACACCTAGCACAGATACGCAGTATTTT.

The chain joins TRBV2 to TRBJ1-2, with D perhaps TRBD1 (5 bases). The CDR3 has 14 amino acids. V lost 3 bases, J lost 3 bases, and 11 bases lay in between. Germline CDR1 is SNHLY and CDR2 is FYNNEI. CDR3 coding DNA: TGTGCCAGCAGTGAGTACCAGGGCCACTATGGCTACACCTTC. Translating it yields CASSEYQGHYGYTF.

V is TRBV3-1 (or the pseudogene TRBV3-2) and J is TRBJ2-7, with 7 bases matching TRBD1. The germline CDR1 and CDR2 sequences are LGHDT and YNNKEL (reference sequence). The J segment lost 2 bases and the V segment lost 4 bases, leaving 5 bases of the junction unmatched. The CDR3 runs 14 residues. CDR3 coding DNA: TGTGCCAGCAGCCCTTGGGACAGACCCTACGAGCAGTACTTC. Protein sequence: CASSPWDRPYEQYF.

This chain links TRBV9 with TRBJ1-2; D perhaps matches TRBD1 (5 bases). Between the trimmed V and J ends, which lost 4 bases and 10 bases, there was a span of 23 bases. This CDR3 is 15 amino acids long. Germline CDR1 is SGDLS and CDR2 is YYNGEE. CDR3 residues: CASSPGPTIPLSYTF. The CDR3 bases are TGTGCCAGCAGCCCAGGGCCAACTATCCCCCTCTCCTACACCTTC.

V usage is TRBV7-9 and J usage is TRBJ1-6; no firm D call. This CDR3 has 13 amino acids. Germline-derived CDR1 and CDR2 are SEHNR and FQNEAQ (reference sequence). V gave up 1 base and J gave up 9 bases, with 7 bases separating them. In DNA, the CDR3 is TGTGCCAGCAGCTTAGGGGCGGGTTCACCCCTCCACTTT. It specifies CASSLGAGSPLHF.

This chain joins TRBV27 and TRBJ2-6; 9 nucleotides align to TRBD2. J was trimmed by 0 bases and V by 5 bases; bases with no gene match: 5. CDR1 and CDR2 from the germline V gene are MNHEY and SMNVEV (reference sequence). The CDR3 runs to 17 residues. The CDR3 reads CASSPAGGSSGANVLTF. As DNA, the CDR3 is TGTGCCAGCAGTCCAGCGGGGGGATCCTCTGGGGCCAACGTCCTGACTTTC. The whole variable domain, remainder taken from reference TRBV27 and TRBJ2-6, is EAQVTQNPRYLITVTGKKLTVTCSQNMNHEYMSWYRQDPGLGLRQIYYSMNVEVTDKGDVPEGYKVSRKEKRNFPLILESPSPNQTSLYFCASSPAGGSSGANVLTFGAGSRLTVL.

This clone was counted a few times. The J gene is TRBJ2-7, the V gene TRBV28, with 7 bases identical to TRBD2. Germline CDR1 is MDHEN and CDR2 is SYDVKM. The trim removed 6 bases at V and 4 bases at J, leaving 9 bases unmatched. CDR3 length: 14 amino acids. This CDR3 reads CASRGGGLSYEQYF. CDR3 in DNA: TGTGCCAGCAGGGGGGGAGGGTTGAGTTACGAGCAGTACTTC.

V usage is TRBV7-9 and J usage is TRBJ2-5; the match to TRBD1 covers 7 bases. The J segment lost 5 bases and the V segment lost 5 bases, leaving 8 bases of the junction unmatched. Per germline, CDR1 SEHNR and CDR2 FQNEAQ (reference sequence). This CDR3 is 14 amino acids long. Here the CDR3 reads CASSPGTVGETQYF. The CDR3 nucleotides are TGTGCCAGCAGCCCAGGGACAGTTGGGGAGACCCAGTACTTC.

The J gene is TRBJ1-1, the V gene TRBV6-5; D remains ambiguous. Germline assignment: CDR1 MNHEY and CDR2 SVGAGI. Trimming removed 6 bases at V and 6 bases at J, with 8 bases between. The CDR3 has 11 amino acids. The CDR3 nucleotides are TGTGCCAGCAGCAGCCTAGCTGAAGCTTTCTTT. Amino acid sequence: CASSSLAEAFF.